The 31 T cell receptor beta chains presented below share a single source sample, sequenced in a study of cytomegalovirus exposure and HLA in healthy donors. PCR employed 60 Vbeta and 13 Jbeta primers. Libraries were prepared by immunoSEQ multiplex PCR; TCRdb keeps only in-frame clonotypes and omits some of them. The table includes 150,000 or so clones, around 84% detected once. Input material: PBMCs. The receptors originated from a young man in good health and CMV-seropositive.

The chain recombines TRBV4-3 with TRBJ1-4; D ambiguous. This CDR3 spans 15 amino acids. Trimming pared 0 bases from V and 5 bases from J, leaving 10 bases between. Germline CDR1 is LGHNA and CDR2 is YSLEER. The CDR3 region has the DNA TGCGCCAGCAGCCAAGAGCTAGGTGGGAATGAAAAACTGTTTTTT. Translation: CASSQELGGNEKLFF.

The rearrangement links TRBV19 to TRBJ2-2; 10 bases map to TRBD1. From germline, CDR1 is LNHDA and CDR2 SQIVND (reference sequence). Trimming cost V 6 bases and J 5 bases; bases outside gene matches: 3. The CDR3 is 14 residues long. CDR3 coding DNA: TGTGCCAGTAGGACAGGGGGCGAGACCGGGGAGCTGTTTTTT. Encoded protein: CASRTGGETGELFF.

With respect to this clone: The sample contains more than one DNA sequence encoding this CDR3. The J gene is TRBJ2-7, the V gene TRBV27, with 8 nucleotides matching TRBD1. This CDR3 is built from 14 residues. Unmatched junction bases numbered 6, after V lost 5 bases and J lost 3 bases. The germline V gene has CDR1 MNHEY and CDR2 SMNVEV (reference sequence). The CDR3 coding sequence is TGTGCCAGCAGTCCCGGACAGGGAGGCTACGAGCAGTACTTC. Translating it yields CASSPGQGGYEQYF.

This chain connects TRBV4-3 to TRBJ2-7, with 11 bases identical to TRBD2. Germline V gene lookup returns CDR1 LGHNA and CDR2 YSLEER. V shed 0 bases and J 2 bases; nucleotides not matched to a gene: 9. CDR3 size: 18 residues. The CDR3 sequence: CASSQDWLAGGRTYEQYF. In nucleotides, the CDR3 is TGCGCCAGCAGCCAAGATTGGCTAGCGGGGGGCCGGACCTACGAGCAGTACTTC.

This clone was picked up one time. The chain employs TRBV2 and TRBJ2-7; TRBD2 agrees at 8 bases. With V trimmed by 2 bases and J by 2 bases, 5 bases remained unmatched. The CDR3 sequence is 15 residues long. Germline V lookup: CDR1 SNHLY, CDR2 FYNNEI. CDR3 in DNA: TGTGCCAGCAGTGAATTCCGCGGGGGGACCTACGAGCAGTACTTC. As protein: CASSEFRGGTYEQYF.

This clone was seen a single time. V and J are TRBV2 and TRBJ1-4, with D maybe TRBD1 (5 bases). Trimming removed 11 bases at V and 7 bases at J, with 17 bases between. This CDR3 is 13 amino acids long. Germline V CDR1 and CDR2: SNHLY, FYNNEI. The CDR3 here is CAGRRGSGEKLFF. CDR3 DNA sequence: TGTGCCGGCCGGCGGGGCTCGGGTGAAAAACTGTTTTTT.

The V and J genes are TRBV6-6 and TRBJ2-5, with 7 bases identical to TRBD2. Unmatched junction bases numbered 5, after V lost 5 bases and J lost 5 bases. Germline V lookup: CDR1 MNHNY, CDR2 SVGAGI (reference sequence). This CDR3 is 13 amino acids long. CDR3 nucleotides: TGTGCCAGCAGTCGAAAGGGAGGGGAGACCCAGTACTTC. Translating it yields CASSRKGGETQYF.

The V gene is TRBV6-6, the J gene TRBJ2-5, with D perhaps TRBD2 (7 bases). Gene TRBJ2-7 matches the end of the DNA better, so the J call may be wrong. Per germline, CDR1 MNHNY and CDR2 SVGAGI (reference sequence). The CDR3 loop spans 15 amino acids. The CDR3 DNA reads as TGTGCCAGCACGGGTCGGGGGGCCGCACCTTACGAGCAGTACTTC. This codes for CASTGRGAAPYEQYF.

J is TRBJ2-7 and V is TRBV9, with D perhaps TRBD2 (6 bases). V dropped 2 bases and J dropped 4 bases, with 10 bases sitting between them. The germline CDR1 and CDR2 sequences are SGDLS and YYNGEE. There are 13 residues in the CDR3. CDR3 DNA: TGTGCCAGCAGCGTGGGACTCGATTACGAGCAGTACTTC. Translated: CASSVGLDYEQYF.

This chain links TRBV18 with TRBJ1-1; 7 positions match TRBD1. The germline gives CDR1 KGHSH, CDR2 LQKENI. The V and J ends lost 6 bases and 1 base, in that order; junction bases with no gene match: 5. The CDR3 sequence is 14 residues long. CDR3 nucleotide sequence: TGTGCCAGCTCCCAGGGACAGAAGAACACTGAAGCTTTCTTT. This gives the protein CASSQGQKNTEAFF. The whole variable domain, remainder taken from reference TRBV18 and TRBJ1-1, is NAGVMQNPRHLVRRRGQEARLRCSPMKGHSHVYWYRQLPEEGLKFMVYLQKENIIDESGMPKERFSAEFPKEGPSILRIQQVVRGDSAAYFCASSQGQKNTEAFFGQGTRLTVV.

The chain joins TRBV5-1 to TRBJ2-1; perhaps TRBD2 as D (7 bases). CDR1 is SGHRS and CDR2 is YFSETQ in the germline V gene. V lost 4 bases, J lost 9 bases, and 17 bases lay in between. CDR3 length: 14 amino acids. CDR3 DNA sequence: TGCGCCAGCAGCGGGGGGGCAGTGCGCGGTGAGCAGTTCTTC. Translated: CASSGGAVRGEQFF.

V and J are TRBV6-5 and TRBJ2-2; D unclear. V lost 3 bases, J lost 4 bases, and 3 bases lay in between. Looked up from germline, CDR1 is MNHEY and CDR2 is SVGAGI. The CDR3 covers 12 residues. The CDR3: CASSYSTGELFF. The CDR3 bases are TGTGCCAGCAGTTATAGCACCGGGGAGCTGTTTTTT.

V and J are TRBV4-2 and TRBJ2-3; D might be TRBD2 (6 bases). CDR1 and CDR2 from the germline V gene are LGHNA and YNFKEQ. The CDR3 runs to 17 residues. Trimming removed 0 bases at V and 1 base at J, with 14 bases between. CDR3 DNA: TGTGCCAGCAGCCAAGATCTAAAGGTAGCGGGCACAGATACGCAGTATTTT. Protein product: CASSQDLKVAGTDTQYF.

In its sample, this clone was seen a few times. One junction end disagrees with the germline gene, perhaps due to a read error. The rearrangement joins TRBV10-3 to TRBJ2-6, with 8 bases that match TRBD1. This CDR3 is 15 amino acids long. Germline V gene sequence: CDR1 ENHRY, CDR2 SYGVKD. CDR3 protein: CAITGQGSGANGLTF. The CDR3 DNA follows: TGTGCCATCACCGGACAGGGCTCTGGGGCCAACGGCCTGACTTTC.

The rearrangement joins TRBV7-2 to TRBJ1-1; 10 bases map to TRBD1. The junction had 5 bases not matched to a gene; V was cut back by 1 base and J by 0 bases. The CDR3 totals 17 residues. Germline CDR1 SGHTA, CDR2 FQGNSA. The CDR3 bases are TGTGCCAGCAGCTTAGGGACAGGGGGACCTGTGAACACTGAAGCTTTCTTT. Its protein product is CASSLGTGGPVNTEAFF.

The V and J genes are TRBV2 and TRBJ2-1; possible D gene TRBD1, 6 bases. Trimming shortened V by 8 bases and J by 7 bases, and 9 bases separated the two germline ends. The germline CDR1 and CDR2 sequences are SNHLY and FYNNEI. The CDR3 is made up of 11 amino acids. This CDR3 is CASSRGNEQFF. The CDR3 bases are TGTGCCAGCTCAAGGGGGAATGAGCAGTTCTTC.

The chain couples TRBV7-2 to TRBJ1-5; D remains ambiguous. Per germline, CDR1 SGHTA and CDR2 FQGNSA. The CDR3 runs to 17 residues. Deletions cut 1 base from V and 0 bases from J, with 13 bases between. In nucleotides, the CDR3 is TGTGCCAGCAGCTTAGGCGGAGCCATCAATAGCAATCAGCCCCAGCATTTT. It is translated as CASSLGGAINSNQPQHF.

In regard to this clone: This same CDR3 is encoded by further DNA sequences in the sample. The rearrangement uses TRBV6-1 and TRBJ1-1; no definite D call. Germline CDR1 is MNHNS and CDR2 is SASEGT. The germline V and J ends were trimmed by 7 bases and 0 bases, with 6 bases remaining between them. This CDR3 spans 12 amino acids. The CDR3 region is CASTRVNTEAFF. The CDR3 region has the DNA TGTGCCAGCACCCGCGTGAACACTGAAGCTTTCTTT.

V and J are TRBV5-1 and TRBJ1-2; 9 bases match TRBD1. Germline V lookup: CDR1 SGHRS, CDR2 YFSETQ. V shed 4 bases, J shed 3 bases, and the junction held 4 bases outside the gene matches. The CDR3 length is 14 residues. Here the CDR3 DNA reads TGCGCCAGCAGCGGGACAGGGACGGACTATGGCTACACCTTC. Translation gives CASSGTGTDYGYTF.

This sequence joins TRBV6-5 and TRBJ1-1, with 9 bases lining up with TRBD1. Germline CDR1 is MNHEY and CDR2 is SVGAGI. There are 15 residues in the CDR3. The J segment lost 2 bases and the V segment lost 6 bases, leaving 7 bases of the junction unmatched. CDR3 DNA: TGTGCCAGCAGCCTGGACAGGGGACTTAACACTGAAGCTTTCTTT. This codes for CASSLDRGLNTEAFF.

The chain carries TRBV19 and TRBJ2-1, with TRBD2 matching 8 bases. Germline V lookup: CDR1 LNHDA, CDR2 SQIVND (reference sequence). Trimming removed 3 bases from V and 2 bases from J; junction bases left unmatched: 3. This CDR3 comprises 15 residues. DNA of the CDR3: TGTGCCAGTAGTATCATAGCGGGGACCTACAATGAGCAGTTCTTC. It is translated as CASSIIAGTYNEQFF.

The chain carries TRBV2 and TRBJ2-6, with 7 bases aligning to TRBD1. From germline, CDR1 is SNHLY and CDR2 FYNNEI. The CDR3 extends over 15 amino acids. The ends lost 6 bases at V and 1 base at J; junction bases unmatched: 3. CDR3 loop: CASRGQSSGANVLTF. For the CDR3, the DNA is TGTGCCAGCAGGGGACAGTCTTCTGGGGCCAACGTCCTGACTTTC.

This chain joins TRBV9 and TRBJ2-3, with 7 bases aligning to TRBD1. Germline CDR1 is SGDLS and CDR2 is YYNGEE. The junction had 9 bases not matched to a gene; V was cut back by 3 bases and J by 5 bases. CDR3 size: 15 residues. Here the CDR3 reads CASSEHDRDGDTQYF. The CDR3 bases are TGTGCCAGCAGCGAACATGACAGGGACGGAGATACGCAGTATTTT. The full variable domain, completed using reference TRBV9 and TRBJ2-3, is DSGVTQTPKHLITATGQRVTLRCSPRSGDLSVYWYQQSLDQGLQFLIQYYNGEERAKGNILERFSAQQFPDLHSELNLSSLELGDSALYFCASSEHDRDGDTQYFGPGTRLTVL.

This clone showed up just a few times. The chain employs TRBV5-5 and TRBJ2-5, with D possibly matching TRBD2 (5 bases). The V end was cut by 7 bases, the J end by 3 bases, with 13 bases between. The CDR3 runs to 13 residues. Germline CDR1 SGHKS, CDR2 YYEKEE (reference sequence). CDR3: CASEVGREETQYF. The DNA of the CDR3 is TGTGCCAGCGAGGTAGGGCGGGAAGAGACCCAGTACTTC.

V and J are TRBV7-9 and TRBJ2-7; D uncertain. Germline V CDR1 and CDR2: SEHNR, FQNEAQ (reference sequence). The CDR3 extends over 12 amino acids. V lost 2 bases and J 5 bases, leaving 7 bases between the germline ends. CDR3 in DNA: TGTGCCAGCAGCTTACTCAGTCACGAGCAGTACTTC. Its protein product is CASSLLSHEQYF.

Turning to this clone: A far larger clone lies a single base away; this is likely a read error. The rearrangement uses TRBV4-2 and TRBJ1-1; D unresolved. V was clipped by 0 bases and J by 3 bases, with 17 bases between them. The germline CDR1 and CDR2 sequences are LGHNA and YNFKEQ. CDR3 length equals 17 residues. The CDR3 DNA sequence: TGTGCCAGCAGCCAAGAGGTTCTGACCGACATGTACACTGAAGCTTTCTTT. Translated, it gives CASSQEVLTDMYTEAFF.

The V call is TRBV11-3, the J call TRBJ2-3, with D hard to call. This CDR3 comprises 15 residues. V shed 7 bases and J shed 0 bases, with 14 bases lying between them. CDR1 SGHNT and CDR2 YENEEA come from the germline V gene. The CDR3 sequence: CASTPPPESTDTQYF. In nucleotides, the CDR3 is TGTGCCAGCACACCCCCCCCTGAGAGCACAGATACGCAGTATTTT.

This clone was seen a few times. The CDR3 region is CASSSGLAGVYEQYF. The CDR3 nucleotides are TGCGCCAGCAGCTCCGGACTAGCGGGGGTCTACGAGCAGTACTTC. This rearrangement joins TRBV4-1 to TRBJ2-7; 13 bases fit TRBD2. Trimming removed 5 bases from V and 3 bases from J; junction bases left unmatched: 4. The CDR3 is made up of 15 amino acids. Germline V gene data show CDR1 as MGHRA and CDR2 as YSYEKL.

The chain has TRBV19 and TRBJ1-1; no reliable D call. Germline loops: CDR1 LNHDA, CDR2 SQIVND (reference sequence). V gave up 3 bases and J gave up 11 bases, with 16 bases separating them. There are 13 residues in the CDR3. The CDR3 is CASSMHREWEAFF. For the CDR3, the DNA is TGTGCCAGTAGTATGCACCGGGAGTGGGAGGCTTTCTTT.

V is TRBV6-6 and J is TRBJ1-1; possibly TRBD1 for D (5 bases). Germline V gene data show CDR1 as MNHNY and CDR2 as SVGAGI (reference sequence). V was pared by 4 bases and J by 2 bases, with 8 bases between. The CDR3 length is 13 residues. The CDR3 nucleotides are TGTGCCAGCAGTTCAAGGGGTAACACTGAAGCTTTCTTT. It translates to CASSSRGNTEAFF.

The rearrangement links TRBV27 to TRBJ2-5; 8 positions agree with TRBD2. The J call may be wrong; the DNA end is better matched by TRBJ2-7. In germline, CDR1 is MNHEY, CDR2 SMNVEV (reference sequence). The CDR3 is 13 residues long. The CDR3 DNA is TGTGCCAGCAGTTCCTCGGGGGGGATCGAGCAGTACTTC. Its protein is CASSSSGGIEQYF.